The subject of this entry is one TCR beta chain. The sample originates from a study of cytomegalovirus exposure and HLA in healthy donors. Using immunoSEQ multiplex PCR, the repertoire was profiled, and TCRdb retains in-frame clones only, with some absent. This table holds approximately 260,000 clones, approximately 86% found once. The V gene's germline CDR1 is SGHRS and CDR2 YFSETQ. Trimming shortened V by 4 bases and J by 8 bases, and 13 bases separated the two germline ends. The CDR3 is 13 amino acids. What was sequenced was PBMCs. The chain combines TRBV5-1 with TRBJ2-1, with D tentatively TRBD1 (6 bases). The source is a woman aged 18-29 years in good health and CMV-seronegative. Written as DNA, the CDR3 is TGCGCCAGCAGCGTGGGACATCCCGATGAGCAGTTCTTC. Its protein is CASSVGHPDEQFF. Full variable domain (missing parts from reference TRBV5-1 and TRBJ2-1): KAGVTQTPRYLIKTRGQQVTLSCSPISGHRSVSWYQQTPGQGLQFLFEYFSETQRNKGNFPGRFSGRQFSNSRSEMNVSTLELGDSALYLCASSVGHPDEQFFGPGTRLTVL.